The entry that follows covers one TCR beta chain sequence. The data stem from a study of cytomegalovirus exposure and HLA in healthy donors. About the study: Of all 400 or so donors who were genotyped, around 82% belonged to the Caucasian-associated ancestry cluster.

The CDR3 is 14 residues long. Germline loops: CDR1 MNHEY, CDR2 SMNVEV (reference sequence). V gave up 5 bases and J gave up 4 bases, with 12 bases separating them. When sampled, the donors appeared nominally healthy, though they likely had unrecorded immune exposures. Use of 60 Vbeta and 13 Jbeta primers characterized the PCR. Profiling relied on immunoSEQ multiplex PCR, and the TCRdb table lists in-frame clones only, not all of them. The table records over 100,000 clones, around 75% of them present only once. This chain connects TRBV27 to TRBJ2-1, with D possibly being TRBD1 (6 bases). The specimen was PBMCs. The sequence derives from a man aged 25 to 45 in good health and CMV-seronegative. The CDR3 sequence: CASSNLGGYNEQFF. DNA for the CDR3: TGTGCCAGCAGTAACCTAGGGGGTTACAATGAGCAGTTCTTC.